The 18 T cell receptor beta chains listed next were all sequenced from one sample in a study of blood T cell repertoires in COVID-19. TCRdb's table, derived via immunoSEQ multiplex PCR, lists solely in-frame clones and lacks some. The data hold roughly 220,000 clones, with roughly 79% observed a single time. Source material: peripheral blood. These receptors were obtained from a woman older than 75 with COVID-19, enrolled during active disease.

This clone occurred a few times. This chain links TRBV6-2 or TRBV6-3 with TRBJ2-7, with 8 bases lining up with TRBD1. Germline CDR1 MNHEY, CDR2 SVGEGT. The V gene end was trimmed by 5 bases and the J gene end by 5 bases; junction bases not matched to a gene: 11. The CDR3 spans 15 residues. The CDR3 loop is CASSPRTGSTHEQYF. Written as DNA, the CDR3 is TGTGCCAGCAGTCCGCGGACAGGGAGTACGCACGAGCAGTACTTC.

The rearrangement joins TRBV9 to TRBJ1-2, with 10 positions matching TRBD1. There are 15 residues in the CDR3. The V segment lost 0 bases and the J segment 7 bases; nucleotides outside the gene matches: 6. The germline V gene has CDR1 SGDLS and CDR2 YYNGEE. The CDR3 sequence is CASSVGGQGTGGYTF. CDR3 DNA: TGTGCCAGCAGCGTAGGGGGACAGGGGACAGGTGGCTACACCTTC.

There are a few counts of this clone. This sequence joins TRBV5-6 and TRBJ1-4; tentatively, D is TRBD1 (6 bases). In germline, CDR1 is SGHDT, CDR2 YYEEEE. The CDR3 totals 16 residues. V lost 4 bases to trimming and J lost 4 bases, with 17 bases between them. The CDR3 DNA is TGTGCCAGCAGCACTATGACAGGCCGGCTTAATGAAAAACTGTTTTTT. Translation gives CASSTMTGRLNEKLFF.

This clone was recorded once. This rearrangement joins TRBV28 to TRBJ2-3; D is possibly TRBD1 (5 bases). Trimming cost V 5 bases and J 0 bases, with 9 bases left between them. The CDR3 sequence is 14 residues long. Germline V CDR1 and CDR2: MDHEN, SYDVKM. The CDR3 is CASSRPGSTDTQYF. The DNA of the CDR3 is TGTGCCAGCAGTAGACCAGGGAGCACAGATACGCAGTATTTT. Together with reference TRBV28 and TRBJ2-3, the CDR3 gives the full variable domain: DVKVTQSSRYLVKRTGEKVFLECVQDMDHENMFWYRQDPGLGLRLIYFSYDVKMKEKGDIPEGYSVSREKKERFSLILESASTNQTSMYLCASSRPGSTDTQYFGPGTRLTVL.

The gene calls are TRBV7-2 and TRBJ1-3; perhaps TRBD1 as D (5 bases). Germline CDR1 and CDR2: SGHTA and FQGNSA. V was trimmed by 5 bases and J by 0 bases, leaving 11 bases between them. The CDR3 has 15 amino acids. The CDR3 nucleotides are TGTGCCAGCAGCGTTGACAGAAGCTCTGGAAACACCATATATTTT. This translates into CASSVDRSSGNTIYF.

The CDR3 bases are TGTGCCAGCAGCAAACAGGGTGCGAACTATGGCTACACCTTC. Its protein is CASSKQGANYGYTF. This chain links TRBV3-1 (or the pseudogene TRBV3-2) with TRBJ1-2; a weak D match, TRBD1 (6 bases). V dropped 5 bases and J dropped 2 bases, with 12 bases sitting between them. This CDR3 is 14 amino acids long. The germline V gene has CDR1 LGHDT and CDR2 YNNKEL (reference sequence).

V usage is TRBV6-1 and J usage is TRBJ2-7; 7 bases align to TRBD1. Germline-derived CDR1 and CDR2 are MNHNS and SASEGT. The CDR3 consists of 14 residues. With V trimmed by 2 bases and J by 4 bases, 5 bases remained unmatched. DNA for the CDR3: TGTGCCAGCAGTGAACAGGTGACAGGGTACGAGCAGTACTTC. Translating it yields CASSEQVTGYEQYF.

The V gene is TRBV20-1, the J gene TRBJ1-1; perhaps TRBD1 as D (5 bases). The CDR3 runs to 12 residues. The germline CDR1 and CDR2 sequences are DFQATT and SNEGSKA (reference sequence). V was clipped by 3 bases and J by 3 bases, with 8 bases between them. The CDR3 loop is CSASPGDTEAFF. CDR3 coding DNA: TGCAGTGCTAGTCCGGGGGACACTGAAGCTTTCTTT.

This clone was recorded only once. The chain carries TRBV6-2 or TRBV6-3 and TRBJ1-2; TRBD1 matches 7 bases. The germline gives CDR1 MNHEY, CDR2 SVGEGT. The V gene end was trimmed by 6 bases and the J gene end by 0 bases; junction bases not matched to a gene: 19. This CDR3 region has 19 residues. The CDR3: CASSPRTGDISQANYGYTF. The DNA of the CDR3 is TGTGCCAGCAGCCCAAGGACAGGAGACATCAGCCAAGCTAACTATGGCTACACCTTC.

The chain combines TRBV7-2 with TRBJ2-5, with D possibly matching TRBD1 (6 bases). V gave up 3 bases and J gave up 3 bases, with 14 bases separating them. This CDR3 has 15 amino acids. Germline V CDR1 and CDR2: SGHTA, FQGNSA. The CDR3 loop is CASSFAATGKETQYF. DNA of the CDR3: TGTGCCAGCAGCTTTGCAGCCACAGGGAAAGAGACCCAGTACTTC.

The sample holds many counts of this clone. The V call is TRBV28, the J call TRBJ1-5, with 7 bases fitting TRBD1. Per germline, CDR1 MDHEN and CDR2 SYDVKM. The CDR3 runs 15 residues. The J segment lost 5 bases and the V segment lost 6 bases, leaving 10 bases of the junction unmatched. CDR3: CASRRPGTAYQPQHF. The CDR3 DNA reads as TGTGCCAGCAGGCGTCCCGGGACAGCTTATCAGCCCCAGCATTTT.

The V gene is TRBV7-2, the J gene TRBJ2-5; 10 nucleotides line up with TRBD2. Trimming cost V 1 base and J 0 bases; bases outside gene matches: 5. The germline CDR1 and CDR2 sequences are SGHTA and FQGNSA. The CDR3 is made up of 17 amino acids. The CDR3 here is CASSLGLLAGNQETQYF. The CDR3 DNA reads as TGTGCCAGCAGCTTAGGCCTACTAGCGGGGAACCAAGAGACCCAGTACTTC.

The V call is TRBV18, the J call TRBJ1-2; 10 bases are shared with TRBD1. This CDR3 spans 15 amino acids. Germline-derived CDR1 and CDR2 are KGHSH and LQKENI. The junction had 7 bases not matched to a gene; V was cut back by 3 bases and J by 6 bases. CDR3 bases: TGTGCCAGCTCACCTCAGACAGGGGGCGCGAATGGCTACACCTTC. Encoded protein: CASSPQTGGANGYTF.

This clone was observed a handful of times. The CDR3 bases are TGTGCCCAAGGGGACACTGAAGCTTTCTTT. Translated: CAQGDTEAFF. The chain combines TRBV30 with TRBJ1-1; possibly TRBD1 for D (5 bases). V lost 8 bases and J lost 3, with 7 bases in between. CDR1 and CDR2 (germline): GTSNPN, SVGIG (reference sequence). The CDR3 covers 10 residues.

The DNA of the CDR3 is TGTGCCAGCAGCTTCGAGCCTAAAAACATTCAGTACTTC. Translation: CASSFEPKNIQYF. The gene calls are TRBV7-3 and TRBJ2-4; D is undetermined. The V end was cut by 3 bases, the J end by 4 bases, with 7 bases between. This CDR3 spans 13 amino acids. Germline V CDR1 and CDR2: SGHTA, FQGTGA.

This sequence joins TRBV10-3 and TRBJ2-7; maybe TRBD1 (6 bases). The CDR3 totals 15 residues. Germline V gene sequence: CDR1 ENHRY, CDR2 SYGVKD. V lost 2 bases and J 3 bases, leaving 14 bases between the germline ends. The CDR3 sequence is CAISEPRGRSYEQYF. The CDR3 DNA reads as TGTGCCATCAGTGAGCCGAGGGGGAGAAGCTACGAGCAGTACTTC.

V and J are TRBV6-6 and TRBJ2-4; D possibly corresponds to TRBD1 (5 bases). Germline V gene sequence: CDR1 MNHNY, CDR2 SVGAGI (reference sequence). The length of the CDR3 is 16 residues. The V end was cut by 0 bases, the J end by 0 bases, with 9 bases between. As DNA, the CDR3 is TGTGCCAGCAGTTACTCGAGTCAGGGAGCCAAAAACATTCAGTACTTC. It yields the protein CASSYSSQGAKNIQYF.

The CDR3 DNA sequence: TGCAGCGTCACTAGCGGGAGGGCCTACGAGCAGTACTTC. This encodes CSVTSGRAYEQYF. The gene calls are TRBV29-1 and TRBJ2-7; 13 bases agree with TRBD2. Germline V gene lookup returns CDR1 SQVTM and CDR2 ANQGSEA. The CDR3 spans 13 residues. Trimming at V came to 6 bases and at J to 2 bases, leaving 1 base not matched to a gene.